The 7 T cell receptor beta chains listed next were all sequenced from one sample in a study of CD8+CD57+ T cells in acquired aplastic anemia. The study profiled TCR beta VDJ and CDR3 using genomic DNA as template. In TCRdb, the reads were re-called with MiXCR into one record per CDR3 protein. The sample lists 250,000 or so distinct CDR3 sequences, around 46% occurring once. The sequenced patients had an expansion of CD8+CD57+ cells seen by flow cytometry. The sequencing input was sorted CD4+, CD8+, or CD8+CD57+ T cells (not recorded which) from PBMCs. The receptors here all came from a human donor with aplastic anemia.

This clonotype was seen many times. This rearrangement joins TRBV20-1 to TRBJ2-7; 8 positions agree with TRBD1. V lost 3 bases, J lost 0 bases, and 1 base stayed unmatched. From germline, CDR1 is DFQATT and CDR2 SNEGSKA (reference sequence). The CDR3 consists of 13 residues. DNA for the CDR3: TGCAGTGCTAGTGACAGGGGCTCCTACGAGCAGTACTTC. This gives the protein CSASDRGSYEQYF.

This clonotype appeared a few times. This chain uses TRBV30 with TRBJ1-2; no clear D gene. The V gene lost 4 bases and the J gene lost 0 bases, with 6 bases spanning the gap. Looked up from germline, CDR1 is GTSNPN and CDR2 is SVGIG (reference sequence). The CDR3 has 12 residues. As DNA, the CDR3 is TGTGCCTGGACCGGAACTAACTATGGCTACACCTTC. Translating it yields CAWTGTNYGYTF.

This clonotype was seen at least ten times. The CDR3 reads CATSDFSGDRVWSYNEQFF. For the CDR3, the DNA is TGTGCCACCAGTGATTTCTCCGGGGACAGGGTTTGGTCCTACAATGAGCAGTTCTTC. The rearrangement links TRBV24-1 to TRBJ2-1; 9 bases match TRBD1. CDR1 is KGHDR, CDR2 SFDVKD, per germline. The V gene end was trimmed by 1 base and the J gene end by 1 base; junction bases not matched to a gene: 10. The CDR3 has 19 amino acids.

This clonotype was found many times. The chain uses TRBV27 and TRBJ2-7, with 11 nucleotides matching TRBD2. Germline V gene lookup returns CDR1 MNHEY and CDR2 SMNVEV (reference sequence). The V and J ends lost 2 bases and 6 bases, in that order; junction bases with no gene match: 3. The CDR3 length is 14 residues. In DNA, the CDR3 is TGTGCCAGCAGTTTACGGCTAGCGGGAGGCGAGCAGTACTTC. It is translated as CASSLRLAGGEQYF.

This clonotype was seen more than once but under ten times. V is TRBV7-9 and J is TRBJ2-5; 10 nucleotides line up with TRBD1. CDR3 length: 15 amino acids. With 1 base clipped from V and 5 bases from J, the junction kept 4 bases outside the gene matches. Germline V gene lookup returns CDR1 SEHNR and CDR2 FQNEAQ (reference sequence). The CDR3 spells CASSLVGQGIETQYF. The CDR3 DNA sequence: TGTGCCAGCAGCTTAGTGGGACAGGGGATCGAGACCCAGTACTTC. Variable domain in full (rest from reference TRBV7-9 and TRBJ2-5): DTGVSQNPRHKITKRGQNVTFRCDPISEHNRLYWYRQTLGQGPEFLTYFQNEAQLEKSRLLSDRFSAERPKGSFSTLEIQRTEQGDSAMYLCASSLVGQGIETQYFGPGTRLLVL.

This clonotype appeared a few times. The V gene is TRBV7-3, the J gene TRBJ1-3; D not resolved. V was cut by 0 bases and J by 0 bases, with 3 bases left in between. Germline V gene data show CDR1 as SGHTA and CDR2 as FQGTGA. This CDR3 comprises 14 residues. The CDR3 coding sequence is TGTGCCAGCAGCTTAACAAACTCTGGAAACACCATATATTTT. It is translated as CASSLTNSGNTIYF.

As to this clonotype: Being one base from a much bigger clone, this may be a read error. V and J are TRBV7-9 and TRBJ2-7, with no clear D. Germline loops: CDR1 SEHNR, CDR2 FQNEAQ (reference sequence). The ends were cut back, 4 bases at V and 5 bases at J, with 15 bases in the middle. The length of the CDR3 is 14 residues. CDR3 nucleotides: TGTGCCAGCAGCTCTACATCAAAAACGCACGAGCAGTACTTC. This sequence encodes CASSSTSKTHEQYF.